This TCR beta chain appears in the sequencing data of a study of blood T cell repertoires in COVID-19. On the study more broadly: The United States, Italy and Spain provided the acute and convalescent COVID-19 samples. PBMCs, B-cell-depleted T cells, or T cells were the source of the cDNA or gDNA that made up the material.

Original analysis: Amplification with reference gene primers provided the estimates of nucleated cell counts. Assay used: immunoSEQ multiplex PCR; TCRdb lists only in-frame clones, some missing. That table furnishes V, J and clone size, whereas the DNA furnished D and trimming. This table holds 68,000 or so clones, approximately 91% found once. CDR1 and CDR2 (germline): MDHEN, SYDVKM. This CDR3 is built from 14 residues. The V and J ends lost 4 bases and 7 bases respectively, with 15 bases between them. The sequenced material came from peripheral blood. The sequence derives from a man in his 70s with active or convalescent COVID-19. The rearrangement joins TRBV28 to TRBJ2-3, with D perhaps TRBD2 (6 bases). The CDR3, as DNA: TGTGCCAGCAGTTCCACCTGGGGGAGGTATACGCAGTATTTT. Translated: CASSSTWGRYTQYF.